This TCR beta chain is from a study of blood T cell repertoires in COVID-19. The wider study: Acute-phase and convalescent COVID-19 samples originated in the United States, Italy and Spain. T cells, B-cell-depleted T cells, or PBMCs provided the cDNA or gDNA that served as material.

The V gene lost 5 bases and the J gene lost 6 bases, with 17 bases spanning the gap. This CDR3 is 14 amino acids long. Germline CDR1 is SEHNR and CDR2 is FQNEAQ (reference sequence). In the source study's methods: Researchers report that nucleated cell counts were estimated from reference gene primer amplification. The table came from immunoSEQ multiplex PCR; TCRdb's copy has only in-frame clones and leaves some out. The V and J calls and clone size were taken over from that table, and D and trimming were inferred from the DNA. There are around 100,000 clones in the sample; roughly nine tenths occur only once, and around 6% lies in the top ten.

This receptor was identified in a human donor in a cohort sampled during active COVID-19. Sample: peripheral blood. This chain connects TRBV7-9 to TRBJ2-7, with D perhaps matching TRBD1 (6 bases). The CDR3 here is CASSTQGGWVEQYF. In nucleotides, the CDR3 is TGTGCCAGCAGCACACAGGGTGGTTGGGTCGAGCAGTACTTC.